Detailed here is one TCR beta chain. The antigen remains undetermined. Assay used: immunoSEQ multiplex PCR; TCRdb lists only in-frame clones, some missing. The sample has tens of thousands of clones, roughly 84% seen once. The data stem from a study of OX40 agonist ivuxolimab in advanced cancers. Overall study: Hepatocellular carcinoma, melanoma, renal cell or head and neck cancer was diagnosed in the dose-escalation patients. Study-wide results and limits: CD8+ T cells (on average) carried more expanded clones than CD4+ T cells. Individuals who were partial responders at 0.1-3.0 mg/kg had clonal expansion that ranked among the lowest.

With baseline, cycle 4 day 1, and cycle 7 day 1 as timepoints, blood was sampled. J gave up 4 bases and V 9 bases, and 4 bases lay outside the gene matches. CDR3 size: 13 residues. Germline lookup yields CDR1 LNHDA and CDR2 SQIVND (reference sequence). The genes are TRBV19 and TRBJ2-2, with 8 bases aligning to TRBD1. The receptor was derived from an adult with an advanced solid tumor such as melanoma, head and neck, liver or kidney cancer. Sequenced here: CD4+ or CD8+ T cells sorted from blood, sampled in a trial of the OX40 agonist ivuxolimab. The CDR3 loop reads CASRQGPTGELFF. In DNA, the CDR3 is TGTGCCAGCAGACAGGGGCCCACCGGGGAGCTGTTTTTT.